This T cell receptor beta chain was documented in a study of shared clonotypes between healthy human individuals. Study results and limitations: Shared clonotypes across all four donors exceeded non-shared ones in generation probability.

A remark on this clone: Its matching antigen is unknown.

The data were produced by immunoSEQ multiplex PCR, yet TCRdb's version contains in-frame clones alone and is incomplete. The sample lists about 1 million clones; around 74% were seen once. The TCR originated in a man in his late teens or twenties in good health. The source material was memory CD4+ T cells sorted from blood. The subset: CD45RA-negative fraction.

The CDR3 protein is CASSGIVSAYNEQFF. DNA of the CDR3: TGTGCCAGCAGTGGCATAGTATCAGCCTACAATGAGCAGTTCTTC. The rearrangement uses TRBV6-1 and TRBJ2-1; D unresolved. CDR1 is MNHNS and CDR2 is SASEGT in the germline V gene. V was clipped by 4 bases and J by 2 bases, with 12 bases between them. The CDR3 consists of 15 residues.